A selection of T cell receptor beta chains follows, all from one sample in a study of blood T cells in healthy people across ages. TCRdb passed the 5' RACE reads through MiXCR, listing each CDR3 protein once. The data show about 780,000 distinct CDR3 sequences, roughly 24% seen once. These data are also associated with another study on T cells of mothers and their children.

Material: blood. Source of these receptors: a boy younger than 18 in good health. Both conserved end residues are part of each CDR3. A D gene is named only where the DNA matches it firmly. Only part of the rows carry a size: once, few, many, or a class if the clone is expanded.

j_call	clone_size	d_call	v_call	cdr3_aa	cdr3_nt
TRBJ2-1	-	TRBD2	TRBV12-3/TRBV12-4	CASSLVAGGSYNEQFF	TGTGCCAGCAGTTTAGTAGCGGGGGGCTCCTACAATGAGCAGTTCTTC
TRBJ2-5	-	TRBD1	TRBV10-3	CAISEQQGSETQYF	TGTGCCATCAGCGAACAACAGGGGTCAGAGACCCAGTACTTC
TRBJ2-1	-	-	TRBV15	CATSSLQGTDNEQFF	TGTGCCACCAGCAGTCTCCAGGGGACCGACAATGAGCAGTTCTTC
TRBJ2-7	-	-	TRBV3-1	CASSQVLDGHEQYF	TGTGCCAGCAGCCAAGTTCTAGACGGGCACGAGCAGTACTTC
TRBJ2-2	-	TRBD2	TRBV7-3	CASSLPGLAGTELFF	TGTGCCAGCAGCTTACCGGGACTAGCGGGGACGGAGCTGTTTTTT
TRBJ2-1	many	TRBD2	TRBV7-9	CASSPGLAANNEQFF	TGTGCCAGCAGCCCGGGGCTAGCGGCAAACAATGAGCAGTTCTTC
TRBJ1-4	-	-	TRBV27	CASSLYREANEKLFF	TGTGCCAGCAGTTTATACAGGGAGGCTAATGAAAAACTGTTTTTT
TRBJ2-1	-	-	TRBV6-1	CASSEQPQTSSYNEQFF	TGTGCCAGCAGTGAACAGCCACAAACGAGCTCCTACAATGAGCAGTTCTTC
TRBJ2-3	few	TRBD2	TRBV11-2	CASSVYSGTSGGASTDTQYF	TGTGCCAGCAGCGTTTATTCCGGGACTAGCGGGGGGGCTAGCACAGATACGCAGTATTTT
TRBJ1-2	few	TRBD1	TRBV7-6	CASSLGTGDYGYTF	TGTGCCAGCAGCTTAGGGACAGGGGACTATGGCTACACCTTC
TRBJ2-7	few	-	TRBV20-1	CSATIGELSGEQYF	TGCAGTGCCACCATAGGAGAGCTTTCGGGCGAGCAGTACTTC
TRBJ2-5	few	-	TRBV28	CASNLGGSQETQYF	TGTGCCAGCAACCTAGGGGGTTCCCAAGAGACCCAGTACTTC
TRBJ1-2	few	TRBD1	TRBV28	CASTLIGGQGEYGYTF	TGTGCCAGCACCCTAATAGGGGGACAGGGTGAATATGGCTACACCTTC
TRBJ2-5	few	-	TRBV20-1	CSATSVETQYF	TGCAGTGCTACTAGCGTGGAGACCCAGTACTTC
TRBJ2-1	few	TRBD2	TRBV6-5	CASSYTAGVVYNEQFF	TGTGCCAGCAGTTACACAGCGGGGGTCGTCTACAATGAGCAGTTCTTC
TRBJ2-7	-	-	TRBV6-1	CASSDETLGSTYEQYF	TGTGCCAGCAGTGACGAGACTCTCGGTAGCACCTACGAGCAGTACTTC
TRBJ2-1	-	TRBD2	TRBV7-9	CASSFRSAGGPNEQFF	TGTGCCAGCAGCTTCAGATCAGCGGGGGGCCCCAATGAGCAGTTCTTC
TRBJ2-7	-	-	TRBV7-2	CASSHGLRSYEQYF	TGTGCCAGCAGCCACGGACTTCGCTCCTACGAGCAGTACTTC
TRBJ2-2	-	-	TRBV4-2	CASSQVSQGGGELFF	TGTGCCAGCAGCCAAGTTTCGCAGGGTGGTGGAGAGCTGTTTTTT
TRBJ1-1	few	-	TRBV6-5	CASRGATEAFF	TGTGCCAGCCGAGGTGCCACTGAAGCTTTCTTT
TRBJ2-5	-	-	TRBV7-3	CASSRQGGASSTQYF	TGTGCCAGCAGCCGGCAGGGAGGCGCGAGCTCCACCCAGTACTTC
TRBJ1-1	many	TRBD1	TRBV6-6	CASSPTGAGAEAFF	TGTGCCAGCAGTCCAACAGGGGCCGGGGCTGAAGCTTTCTTT
TRBJ2-1	few	-	TRBV5-1	CASSTLGGSYNEQFF	TGCGCCAGCAGCACTCTTGGGGGCTCCTACAATGAGCAGTTCTTC
TRBJ2-1	few	-	TRBV5-1	CASSFRLGNEQFF	TGCGCCAGCAGCTTCCGACTTGGCAATGAGCAGTTCTTC
TRBJ2-7	-	-	TRBV20-1	CSARKTGSLEQYF	TGCAGTGCTAGAAAAACAGGGTCCCTCGAGCAGTACTTC
TRBJ1-2	few	-	TRBV7-3	CASSLGWGDGYTF	TGTGCCAGCAGCTTAGGGTGGGGGGATGGCTACACCTTC
TRBJ2-1	few	-	TRBV4-1	CASSPTGTNNEQFF	TGCGCCAGCAGCCCCACCGGGACCAACAATGAGCAGTTCTTC
TRBJ2-1	medium-sized	TRBD2	TRBV7-3	CASRLTSGGVDEQFF	TGTGCCAGCAGACTCACTAGCGGGGGGGTAGATGAGCAGTTCTTC
TRBJ2-2	-	-	TRBV29-1	CSVAEGTGELFF	TGCAGCGTTGCAGAGGGCACCGGGGAGCTGTTTTTT